The entry below describes one T cell receptor beta chain. An input of about 0.45 to 1 ug of RNA was subjected to reverse transcription using random hexamers. Across 54 Vbeta and 13 Jbeta, TCR beta CDR3 was amplified with immunoSEQ multiplex PCR. MiXCR was run by TCRdb on the immunoSEQ multiplex PCR reads, yielding one entry per CDR3 protein. The profile covers 130,000 or so distinct CDR3 sequences, with around 86% appearing a single time and around 0.49% taken by the ten largest. CDR3 length: 14 residues. Between the trimmed V and J ends, which lost 1 base and 8 bases, there was a span of 12 bases. Per germline, CDR1 SEHNR and CDR2 FQNEAQ (reference sequence). These data come from a study of CD8 T cells in Susac syndrome.

Sample: CD8+ T cells from PBMCs. The receptor was isolated from a human donor with multiple sclerosis. The gene calls are TRBV7-9 and TRBJ2-1; D perhaps matches TRBD2 (6 bases). The CDR3 region is CASSLGSGGDEQFF. As DNA, the CDR3 is TGTGCCAGCAGCTTAGGTAGCGGAGGGGATGAGCAGTTCTTC. Supplemented by reference TRBV7-9 and TRBJ2-1, the full variable domain reads DTGVSQNPRHKITKRGQNVTFRCDPISEHNRLYWYRQTLGQGPEFLTYFQNEAQLEKSRLLSDRFSAERPKGSFSTLEIQRTEQGDSAMYLCASSLGSGGDEQFFGPGTRLTVL.